Given below is one T cell receptor beta chain in context. TCRdb reprocessed the 5' RACE reads via MiXCR and lists one record per CDR3 protein. The table has 140,000 or so distinct CDR3 sequences, about 6.1% seen once; the top ten hold around 2%. Trimming took 0 bases from V and 3 from J, leaving 12 bases between them. This CDR3 is built from 16 residues. Germline lookup yields CDR1 SGHRS and CDR2 YFSETQ. The data derive from a study of T-cell memory formation after mild COVID-19. Material: PBMCs or a T cell subset sorted from them (not recorded which). This sequence was found in an adult woman who had mild COVID-19 (a few samples of this study predate the infection). Cell type and time point are not known. The gene calls are TRBV5-1 and TRBJ2-2, with D perhaps TRBD1 (6 bases). The CDR3 loop reads CASSLARGAYTGELFF. DNA for the CDR3: TGCGCCAGCAGCTTGGCCAGGGGAGCCTACACCGGGGAGCTGTTTTTT.